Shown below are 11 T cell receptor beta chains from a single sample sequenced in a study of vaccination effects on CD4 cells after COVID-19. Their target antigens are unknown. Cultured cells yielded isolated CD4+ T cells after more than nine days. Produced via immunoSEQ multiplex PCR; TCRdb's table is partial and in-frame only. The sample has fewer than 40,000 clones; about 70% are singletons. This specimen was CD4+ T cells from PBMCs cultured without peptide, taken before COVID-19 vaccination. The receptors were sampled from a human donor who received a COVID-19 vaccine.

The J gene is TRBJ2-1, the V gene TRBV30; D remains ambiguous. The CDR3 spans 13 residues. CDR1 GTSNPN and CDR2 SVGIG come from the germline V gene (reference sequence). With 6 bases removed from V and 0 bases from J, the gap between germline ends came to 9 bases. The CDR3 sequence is CACTQSSYNEQFF. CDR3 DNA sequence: TGTGCCTGTACGCAAAGCTCCTACAATGAGCAGTTCTTC.

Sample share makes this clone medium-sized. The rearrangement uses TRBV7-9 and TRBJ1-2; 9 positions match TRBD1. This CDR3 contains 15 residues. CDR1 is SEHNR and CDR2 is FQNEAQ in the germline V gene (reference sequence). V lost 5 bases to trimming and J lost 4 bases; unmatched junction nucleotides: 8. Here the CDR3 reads CASSRSPGQGYGYTF. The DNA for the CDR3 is TGTGCCAGCAGCAGGAGCCCGGGACAGGGCTATGGCTACACCTTC.

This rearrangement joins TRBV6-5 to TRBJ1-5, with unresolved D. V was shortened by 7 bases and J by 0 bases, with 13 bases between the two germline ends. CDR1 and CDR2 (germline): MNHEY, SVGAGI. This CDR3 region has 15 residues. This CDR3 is CASIMGSNSNQPQHF. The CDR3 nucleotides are TGTGCCAGCATAATGGGCAGCAATAGCAATCAGCCCCAGCATTTT.

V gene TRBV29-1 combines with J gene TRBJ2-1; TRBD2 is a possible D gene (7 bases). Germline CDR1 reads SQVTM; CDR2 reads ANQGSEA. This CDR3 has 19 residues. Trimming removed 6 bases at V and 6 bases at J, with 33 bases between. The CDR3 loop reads CSVHGGLAAYWGDSNEQFF. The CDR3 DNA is TGCAGCGTGCACGGGGGGCTAGCGGCCTACTGGGGGGATAGCAATGAGCAGTTCTTC.

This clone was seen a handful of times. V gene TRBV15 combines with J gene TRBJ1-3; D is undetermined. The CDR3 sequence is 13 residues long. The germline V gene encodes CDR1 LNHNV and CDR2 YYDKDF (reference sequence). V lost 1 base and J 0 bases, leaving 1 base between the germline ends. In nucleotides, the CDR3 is TGTGCCACCAGCAGAGCCTCTGGAAACACCATATATTTT. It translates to CATSRASGNTIYF.

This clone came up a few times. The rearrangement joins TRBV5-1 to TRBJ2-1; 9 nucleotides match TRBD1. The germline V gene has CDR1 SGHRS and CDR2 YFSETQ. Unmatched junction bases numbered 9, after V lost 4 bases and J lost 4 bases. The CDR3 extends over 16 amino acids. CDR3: CASSITPGQGYNEQFF. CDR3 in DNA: TGCGCCAGCAGCATCACCCCGGGACAGGGTTACAATGAGCAGTTCTTC.

Here the CDR3 reads CASTQGSNQPQHF. CDR3 coding DNA: TGCGCCAGCACTCAAGGTAGCAATCAGCCCCAGCATTTT. The rearrangement uses TRBV10-2 and TRBJ1-5; D is undetermined. Germline V gene lookup returns CDR1 WSHSY and CDR2 SAAADI. V lost 7 bases, J lost 0 bases, and 7 bases lay in between. This CDR3 has 13 residues.

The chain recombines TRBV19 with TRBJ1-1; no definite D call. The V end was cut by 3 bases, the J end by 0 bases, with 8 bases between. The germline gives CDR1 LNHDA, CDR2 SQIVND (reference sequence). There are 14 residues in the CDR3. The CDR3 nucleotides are TGTGCCAGTAGTATGCGGGCTATGAACACTGAAGCTTTCTTT. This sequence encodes CASSMRAMNTEAFF. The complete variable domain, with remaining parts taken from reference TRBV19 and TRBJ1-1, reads DGGITQSPKYLFRKEGQNVTLSCEQNLNHDAMYWYRQDPGQGLRLIYYSQIVNDFQKGDIAEGYSVSREKKESFPLTVTSAQKNPTAFYLCASSMRAMNTEAFFGQGTRLTVV.

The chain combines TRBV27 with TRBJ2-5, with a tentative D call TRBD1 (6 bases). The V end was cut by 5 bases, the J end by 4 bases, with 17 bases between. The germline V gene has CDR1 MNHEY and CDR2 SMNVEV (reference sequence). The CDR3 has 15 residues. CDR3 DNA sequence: TGTGCCAGCAGTCGGTACAGGGTGGAAGGAGAGACCCAGTACTTC. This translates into CASSRYRVEGETQYF.

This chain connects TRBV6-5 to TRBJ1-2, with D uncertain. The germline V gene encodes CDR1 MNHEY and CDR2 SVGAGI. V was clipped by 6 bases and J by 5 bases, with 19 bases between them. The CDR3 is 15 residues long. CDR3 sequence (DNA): TGTGCCAGCAGAAATCAAATAATGGACGGGTATGGCTACACCTTC. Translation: CASRNQIMDGYGYTF.

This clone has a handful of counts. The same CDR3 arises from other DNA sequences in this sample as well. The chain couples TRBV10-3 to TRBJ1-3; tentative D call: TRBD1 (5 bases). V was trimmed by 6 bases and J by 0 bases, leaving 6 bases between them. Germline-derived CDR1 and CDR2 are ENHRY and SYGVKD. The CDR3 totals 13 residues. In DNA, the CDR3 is TGTGCCATCAGAGACAGCTCTGGAAACACCATATATTTT. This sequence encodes CAIRDSSGNTIYF.